This passage covers 22 T cell receptor beta chains from one sample sequenced in a study of T cells expressing NK-cell markers. Reprocessing the 5' RACE reads, TCRdb reports a single entry for every CDR3 protein and omits DNA. The clone table shows 350,000 to 450,000 distinct CDR3 sequences, with the ten largest holding around 5.2%. Sequences were obtained from blood T cells: a sorted CD56 or NKG2C T cell subset, CD4+ or CD8+ T cells, or bulk PBMC T cells (not recorded which). The source of these receptors is a man between 18 and 69 years old in good health.

The chain carries TRBV5-5 and TRBJ2-7. This CDR3 comprises 14 residues. Germline values: CDR1 SGHKS, CDR2 YYEKEE (reference sequence). This chain's CDR3 is CASRFVGGSYEQYF.

The rearrangement joins TRBV7-9 to TRBJ2-7; the TRBD2 assignment by TCRdb is unverifiable without DNA. Per the germline V gene, CDR1 is SEHNR and CDR2 is FQNEAQ (reference sequence). This CDR3 has 16 residues. The CDR3 reads CASSLAGTSGAYEQYF.

This chain links TRBV5-1 with TRBJ2-7; TCRdb selects TRBD2, and the lack of DNA leaves this call unchecked. The CDR3 extends over 17 amino acids. In germline, CDR1 is SGHRS, CDR2 YFSETQ. This CDR3 is CASSLALGLAGSYEQYF.

The chain uses TRBV11-1 and TRBJ1-1; TCRdb lists TRBD1, though no DNA is available to test this call. CDR1 and CDR2 from the germline V gene are SGHAT and FQDESV (reference sequence). The CDR3 is 15 amino acids. The CDR3 protein is CASSLVPGQNTEAFF.

This chain uses TRBV5-1 with TRBJ2-7; without DNA, the TCRdb call of TRBD1 cannot be checked. There are 16 residues in the CDR3. CDR1 and CDR2 from the germline V gene are SGHRS and YFSETQ. CDR3 sequence: CASSRGRTGGSYEQYF.

The rearrangement joins TRBV29-1 to TRBJ2-5. Per germline, CDR1 SQVTM and CDR2 ANQGSEA. The CDR3 contains 12 residues. The CDR3 region is CSLRGTQETQYF.

The chain combines TRBV5-1 with TRBJ2-5; the TCRdb D gene call, TRBD1, has no DNA to confirm it. Germline V gene data show CDR1 as SGHRS and CDR2 as YFSETQ. There are 11 residues in the CDR3. Here the CDR3 reads CASMAGITQYF.

The CDR3 region is CASSRDSGFDSPLHF. The chain joins TRBV2 to TRBJ1-6; TCRdb selects TRBD1, and the lack of DNA leaves this call unchecked. The CDR3 has 15 amino acids. From germline, CDR1 is SNHLY and CDR2 FYNNEI. Drawing the rest from reference TRBV2 and TRBJ1-6, the complete variable domain is EPEVTQTPSHQVTQMGQEVILRCVPISNHLYFYWYRQILGQKVEFLVSFYNNEISEKSEIFDDQFSVERPDGSNFTLKIRSTKLEDSAMYFCASSRDSGFDSPLHFGNGTRLTVT.

This chain links TRBV6-5 with TRBJ1-1; the TCRdb call, TRBD1, lacks DNA for checking. The germline CDR1 and CDR2 sequences are MNHEY and SVGAGI. The CDR3 sequence is 16 residues long. This CDR3 is CASSYSRTGMNTEAFF.

This chain connects TRBV7-9 to TRBJ1-6; TCRdb picks TRBD1, but there is no DNA to check that call. There are 13 residues in the CDR3. CDR1 and CDR2 from the germline V gene are SEHNR and FQNEAQ (reference sequence). CDR3 sequence: CASSTRPNSPLHF.

The chain carries TRBV21-1 and TRBJ2-2. TRBV21-1 is flagged as a pseudogene. The CDR3 contains 18 residues. CDR3 in amino acids: CASSNVKASKSDTGELFF.

V is TRBV5-1 and J is TRBJ1-6. Germline CDR1 reads SGHRS; CDR2 reads YFSETQ. The CDR3 contains 17 residues. The CDR3 here is CASSSSTLSSYNSPLHF.

This chain connects TRBV3-1 to TRBJ1-1. The CDR3 totals 13 residues. The germline gives CDR1 LGHDT, CDR2 YNNKEL (reference sequence). The CDR3 sequence: CASSLGENTEAFF.

This sequence joins TRBV6-1 and TRBJ2-5; the TRBD1 assignment by TCRdb is unverifiable without DNA. CDR3 size: 14 residues. Germline CDR1 reads MNHNS; CDR2 reads SASEGT. CDR3: CASSVHRGRETQYF.

The chain is built from TRBV7-9 and TRBJ2-3; TCRdb's D gene call, TRBD2, goes unchecked for lack of DNA. The CDR3 consists of 16 residues. Germline V gene lookup returns CDR1 SEHNR and CDR2 FQNEAQ (reference sequence). CDR3 sequence reads: CASNRGLAQFTDTQYF.

The CDR3 loop reads CASSPKLAGEYNEQFF. The chain employs TRBV7-2 and TRBJ2-1; TCRdb picks TRBD2, but there is no DNA to check that call. Germline CDR1 is SGHTA and CDR2 is FQGNSA. The CDR3 length is 16 residues.

This chain connects TRBV12-3 or TRBV12-4 to TRBJ2-5. This CDR3 has 14 amino acids. The CDR3: CASSLYGSGETQYF.

The J gene is TRBJ2-3, the V gene TRBV5-1; TCRdb selects TRBD1, and the lack of DNA leaves this call unchecked. CDR3 length equals 17 residues. CDR1 is SGHRS and CDR2 is YFSETQ in the germline V gene. The CDR3 region is CASTLTTENLSTDTQYF.

V usage is TRBV5-5 and J usage is TRBJ2-3. The germline V gene encodes CDR1 SGHKS and CDR2 YYEKEE (reference sequence). This CDR3 spans 14 amino acids. The CDR3 sequence is CASSLRLITDTQYF.

The chain has TRBV6-6 and TRBJ1-2. The CDR3 is 11 residues long. Germline assignment: CDR1 MNHNY and CDR2 SVGAGI (reference sequence). CDR3 loop: CATRPNYGYTF.

The rearrangement uses TRBV6-1 and TRBJ1-6; there is no DNA to check the TCRdb D call of TRBD1. CDR3 size: 16 residues. The V gene's germline CDR1 is MNHNS and CDR2 SASEGT. CDR3 sequence: CASSKGRTGANSPLHF.

V is TRBV20-1 and J is TRBJ1-2. The germline V gene has CDR1 DFQATT and CDR2 SNEGSKA (reference sequence). The CDR3 spans 17 residues. Here the CDR3 reads CSARDYFSRVRPAGYTF.